This T cell receptor beta chain originates from a study of blood T cell repertoires in COVID-19 (dated by TCRdb to 2020 to 2022). About the investigation overall: Samples covering the acute and convalescent phases of COVID-19 were provided by collaborators in the United States, Italy and Spain. The material from the prospective study consisted of cDNA or gDNA derived from T cells, B-cell-depleted T cells, or PBMCs. The dataset comprised deeply sampled blood TCRbeta repertoires from subjects exposed to, actively infected with, or recovered from COVID-19. The repertoires were made available in a free public database intended to serve as a resource for research on the immune response to SARS-CoV-2. The samples were drawn from two sources: the first 160 participants of the ongoing ImmuneRACE study, and 1,000 to 1,500 subjects contributed by 6 global collaborators. The sample metadata nearly always contained a de-identified subject ID, COVID-19 status, age in years and sex. Where available, HLA class I and class II types were obtained from metadata supplied by the sample provider rather than from assay-based typing. General findings and caveats noted by the study authors: The amount of clinical and demographic metadata varied by source and participant and was provided uncurated.

This clone was counted a few times. The target of this receptor is not known. No base quality information exists; no much larger clone differs at one position. The CDR3 goes from the cysteine to the phenylalanine over 16 residues. Only the CDR3 part of the read is kept: 48 bases, read in frame from the first base. The V end loses 3 bases and the J end loses 9 bases, and a stretch of 18 bases separates them. Per the germline V gene, MNHNS is the CDR1 and SASEGT is the CDR2. TCRbeta CDR3 regions were amplified from genomic DNA using the immunoSEQ Assay, a bias-controlled multiplex PCR. Per the original workflow: The number of nucleated cells in each sample was estimated by amplification of reference gene primers within the assay. To quantify the absolute abundance of each unique TCRbeta CDR3 rearrangement, sequence reads were collapsed and filtered. For each sample, productive Simpson clonality was calculated by taking the square root of Simpson's diversity index across productive rearrangements. Here the immuneACCESS table is served through TCRdb, limited to in-frame sequences with V and J called. Missing clones are a known gap in these copies; in checked studies unresolved V genes cover under half, and the rest lacks a known reason. The DNA gave D and trimming, while V, J and clone size come from that table. Counted in this sample were approximately 270,000 clones; approximately 83% of them appeared once. The ten biggest clones cover 4% to 4.5% of the sample.

Participants in the prospective study were enrolled through a virtual design, were aged roughly 18 to 100 years, and lived in 24 United States geographic areas. Cohort assignment in the prospective study relied on participant-reported clinical history from a screening survey and a study questionnaire. Recovered participants in ImmuneRACE Cohort 3 were defined by two consecutive negative NP/OP PCR tests, clearance by a healthcare professional, or resolution of symptoms. In the prospective study, mobile phlebotomists collected whole blood, serum and a nasopharyngeal or oropharyngeal swab from each participant. Over a roughly two-month period, participants in the prospective study had the option of providing additional blood draws and questionnaires. Before DNA extraction, blood samples from the prospective study were shipped at room temperature or frozen.

The rearrangement joined TRBV6-1 to TRBJ1-6, and the D gene may be TRBD1, 5 bases matching. Sequencing was done on a sample of PBMCs or T cells enriched from blood (not recorded which). This TCR was recovered from a woman aged 25-40 years who had recovered from COVID-19. CDR3 reads: CASSEGGSSAISPLHF. The nucleotide sequence reads TGTGCCAGCAGTGAGGGGGGGTCGTCGGCAATTTCACCCCTCCACTTT.